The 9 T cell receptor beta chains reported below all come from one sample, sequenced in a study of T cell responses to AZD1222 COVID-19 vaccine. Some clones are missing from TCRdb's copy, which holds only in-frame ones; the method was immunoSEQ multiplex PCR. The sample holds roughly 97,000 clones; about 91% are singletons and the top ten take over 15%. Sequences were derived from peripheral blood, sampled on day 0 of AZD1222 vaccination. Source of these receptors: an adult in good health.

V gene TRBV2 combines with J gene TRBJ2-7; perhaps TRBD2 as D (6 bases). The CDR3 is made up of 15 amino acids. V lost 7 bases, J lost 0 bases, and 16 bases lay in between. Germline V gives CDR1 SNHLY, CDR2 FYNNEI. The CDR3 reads CASMQVGRASYEQYF. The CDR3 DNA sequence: TGTGCCAGCATGCAGGTCGGGAGAGCCTCCTACGAGCAGTACTTC.

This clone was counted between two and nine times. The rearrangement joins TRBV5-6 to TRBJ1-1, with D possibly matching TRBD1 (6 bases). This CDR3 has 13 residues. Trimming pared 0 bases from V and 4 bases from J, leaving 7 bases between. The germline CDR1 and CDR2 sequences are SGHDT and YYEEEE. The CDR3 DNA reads TGTGCCAGCAGCTTGGGGGGGCCCACTGAAGCTTTCTTT. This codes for CASSLGGPTEAFF.

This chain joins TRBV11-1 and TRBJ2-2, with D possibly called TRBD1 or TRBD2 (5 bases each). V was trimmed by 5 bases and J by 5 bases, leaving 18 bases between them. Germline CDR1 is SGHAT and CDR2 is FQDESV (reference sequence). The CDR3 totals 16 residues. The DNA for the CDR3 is TGTGCCAGCAGCCTTCCGGGGCAGGGTCGAACCGGGGAGCTGTTTTTT. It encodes CASSLPGQGRTGELFF.

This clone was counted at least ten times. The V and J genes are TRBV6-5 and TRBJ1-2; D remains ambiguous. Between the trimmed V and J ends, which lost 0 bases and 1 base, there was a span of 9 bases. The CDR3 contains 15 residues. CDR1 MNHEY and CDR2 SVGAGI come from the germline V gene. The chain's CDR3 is CASSYSKLNNYGYTF. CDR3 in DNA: TGTGCCAGCAGTTACTCGAAACTAAATAACTATGGCTACACCTTC.

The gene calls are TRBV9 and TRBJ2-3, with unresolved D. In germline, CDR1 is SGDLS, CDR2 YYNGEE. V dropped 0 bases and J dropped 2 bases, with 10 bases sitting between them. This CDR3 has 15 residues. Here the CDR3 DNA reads TGTGCCAGCAGCGTAGCCTCCGTGGACACAGATACGCAGTATTTT. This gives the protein CASSVASVDTDTQYF.

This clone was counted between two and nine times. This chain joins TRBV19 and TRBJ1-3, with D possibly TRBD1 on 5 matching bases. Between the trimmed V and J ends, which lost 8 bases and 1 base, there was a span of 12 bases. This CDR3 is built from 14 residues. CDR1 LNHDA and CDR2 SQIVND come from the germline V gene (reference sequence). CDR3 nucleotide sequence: TGTGCCAGTGTTGAGGGGCGTTCTGGAAACACCATATATTTT. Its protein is CASVEGRSGNTIYF.

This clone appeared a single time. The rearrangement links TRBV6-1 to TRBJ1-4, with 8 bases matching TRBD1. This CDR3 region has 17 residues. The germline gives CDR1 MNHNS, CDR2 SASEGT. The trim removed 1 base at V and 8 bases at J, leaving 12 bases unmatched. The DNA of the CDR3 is TGTGCCAGCAGTGAAGGGGGGTGGTTAGGGACAGGCGAAAAACTGTTTTTT. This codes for CASSEGGWLGTGEKLFF.

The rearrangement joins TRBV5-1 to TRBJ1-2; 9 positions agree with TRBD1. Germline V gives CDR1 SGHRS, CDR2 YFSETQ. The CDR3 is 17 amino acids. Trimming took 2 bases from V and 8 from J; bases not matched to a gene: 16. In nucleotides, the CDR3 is TGCGCCAGCAGCTTTTCACAGGGGGCACCCTCCTCTATCGGCTACACCTTC. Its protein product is CASSFSQGAPSSIGYTF. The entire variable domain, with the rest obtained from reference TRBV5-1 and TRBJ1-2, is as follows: KAGVTQTPRYLIKTRGQQVTLSCSPISGHRSVSWYQQTPGQGLQFLFEYFSETQRNKGNFPGRFSGRQFSNSRSEMNVSTLELGDSALYLCASSFSQGAPSSIGYTFGSGTRLTVV.

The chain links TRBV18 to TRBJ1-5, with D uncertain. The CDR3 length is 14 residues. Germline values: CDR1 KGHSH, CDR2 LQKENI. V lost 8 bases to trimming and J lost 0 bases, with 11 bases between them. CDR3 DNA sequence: TGTGCCAGCGCCGACGGTAATAGCAATCAGCCCCAGCATTTT. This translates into CASADGNSNQPQHF.